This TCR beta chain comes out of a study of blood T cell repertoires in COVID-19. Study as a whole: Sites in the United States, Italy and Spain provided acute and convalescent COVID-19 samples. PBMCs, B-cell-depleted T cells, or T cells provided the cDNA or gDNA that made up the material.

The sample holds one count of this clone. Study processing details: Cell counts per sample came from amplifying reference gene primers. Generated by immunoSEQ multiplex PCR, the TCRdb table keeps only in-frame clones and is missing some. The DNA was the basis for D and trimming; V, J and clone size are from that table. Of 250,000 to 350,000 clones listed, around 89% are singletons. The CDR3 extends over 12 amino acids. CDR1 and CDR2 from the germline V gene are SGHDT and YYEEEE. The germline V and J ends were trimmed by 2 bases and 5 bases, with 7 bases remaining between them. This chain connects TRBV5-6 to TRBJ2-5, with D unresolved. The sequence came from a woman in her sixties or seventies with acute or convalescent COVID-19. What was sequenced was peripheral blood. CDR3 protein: CASSFRRETQYF. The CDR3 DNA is TGTGCCAGCAGCTTTAGGCGGGAGACCCAGTACTTC.